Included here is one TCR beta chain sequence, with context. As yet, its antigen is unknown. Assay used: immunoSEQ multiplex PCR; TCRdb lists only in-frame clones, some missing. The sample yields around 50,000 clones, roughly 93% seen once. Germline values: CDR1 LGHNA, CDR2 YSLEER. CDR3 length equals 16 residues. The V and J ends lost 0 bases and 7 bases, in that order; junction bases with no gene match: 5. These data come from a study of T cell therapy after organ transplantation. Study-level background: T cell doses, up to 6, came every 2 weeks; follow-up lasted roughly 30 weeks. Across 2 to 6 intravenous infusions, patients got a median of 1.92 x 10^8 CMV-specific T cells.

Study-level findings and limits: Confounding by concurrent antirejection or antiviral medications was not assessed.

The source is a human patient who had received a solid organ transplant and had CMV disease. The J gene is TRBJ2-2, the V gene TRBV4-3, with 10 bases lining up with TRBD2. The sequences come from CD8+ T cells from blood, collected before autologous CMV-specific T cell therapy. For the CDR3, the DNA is TGCGCCAGCAGCCAAGAGCTAGCGGGGGTGCTCGGGGAGCTGTTTTTT. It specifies CASSQELAGVLGELFF.